Each of the 14 T cell receptor beta chains below was sequenced from the same sample in a study of cytomegalovirus exposure and HLA in healthy donors. The PCR used 60 Vbeta and 13 Jbeta primers. The method was immunoSEQ multiplex PCR; TCRdb's version includes in-frame clones alone and lacks a portion of them. The sample includes over 150,000 clones, approximately 78% seen only once; the top ten take roughly 2%. Sample: PBMCs. These receptors originate from a woman aged 18-29 years in good health and CMV-seronegative.

V gene TRBV7-9 combines with J gene TRBJ1-4; D is unclear. Germline V gives CDR1 SEHNR, CDR2 FQNEAQ (reference sequence). This CDR3 contains 16 residues. V gave up 3 bases and J gave up 8 bases, with 19 bases separating them. In nucleotides, the CDR3 is TGTGCCAGCAGCTTCAGTTTTACCCCACGGGGAGAAAAACTGTTTTTT. This gives the protein CASSFSFTPRGEKLFF.

This clone was seen a handful of times. The CDR3 DNA reads as TGCGCCAGCAGCCCTACCTTGAACACTGAAGCTTTCTTT. Translated: CASSPTLNTEAFF. The gene calls are TRBV4-1 and TRBJ1-1, with D uncertain. With 4 bases removed from V and 0 bases from J, the gap between germline ends came to 6 bases. The CDR3 loop spans 13 amino acids. CDR1 is MGHRA and CDR2 is YSYEKL in the germline V gene.

The chain carries TRBV4-2 and TRBJ2-7; D remains ambiguous. Germline values: CDR1 LGHNA, CDR2 YNFKEQ. The V end was cut by 3 bases, the J end by 5 bases, with 20 bases between. The CDR3 runs to 16 residues. This CDR3 reads CASSQGRSEEGHEQYF. The CDR3 bases are TGTGCCAGCAGCCAGGGTCGGAGCGAAGAAGGCCACGAGCAGTACTTC.

This clone was counted once. The genes are TRBV29-1 and TRBJ2-7; no firm D call. CDR1 is SQVTM and CDR2 is ANQGSEA in the germline V gene. The CDR3 has 11 residues. Trimming removed 5 bases at V and 4 bases at J, with 9 bases between. In nucleotides, the CDR3 is TGCAGCGTTAGTTACGGTTACGAGCAGTACTTC. It encodes CSVSYGYEQYF.

V gene TRBV7-9 combines with J gene TRBJ2-1; 13 bases agree with TRBD2. With V trimmed by 5 bases and J by 4 bases, 8 bases remained unmatched. The CDR3 sequence is 17 residues long. Per the germline V gene, CDR1 is SEHNR and CDR2 is FQNEAQ (reference sequence). The CDR3 sequence: CASSRGGTSGIYNEQFF. CDR3 bases: TGTGCCAGCAGCCGGGGGGGGACTAGCGGGATTTACAATGAGCAGTTCTTC. The complete variable domain, with remaining parts taken from reference TRBV7-9 and TRBJ2-1, reads DTGVSQNPRHKITKRGQNVTFRCDPISEHNRLYWYRQTLGQGPEFLTYFQNEAQLEKSRLLSDRFSAERPKGSFSTLEIQRTEQGDSAMYLCASSRGGTSGIYNEQFFGPGTRLTVL.

The rearrangement uses TRBV19 and TRBJ1-1; weak D call: TRBD1 (6 bases). The CDR3 runs to 16 residues. Trimming removed 6 bases from V and 3 bases from J, with 20 bases in between. Germline V CDR1 and CDR2: LNHDA, SQIVND (reference sequence). The CDR3 DNA follows: TGTGCCAGTAGCCATAGGGCGGGTGAGGGGGACACTGAAGCTTTCTTT. The encoded protein is CASSHRAGEGDTEAFF.

A remark on this clone: Other nucleotide sequences from this sample produce the same CDR3. The rearrangement joins TRBV7-8 to TRBJ2-7; 10 bases are a match to TRBD2. The V gene end was trimmed by 6 bases and the J gene end by 3 bases; junction bases not matched to a gene: 8. Germline CDR1 reads SGHVS; CDR2 reads FQNEAQ. This CDR3 contains 15 residues. CDR3 sequence: CASSPRTSGNYEQYF. CDR3 nucleotide sequence: TGTGCCAGCAGTCCTAGGACTAGCGGAAACTACGAGCAGTACTTC.

The V call is TRBV20-1, the J call TRBJ1-1; no clear D. Trimming removed 3 bases from V and 1 base from J, with 3 bases in between. CDR3 length equals 11 residues. Looked up from germline, CDR1 is DFQATT and CDR2 is SNEGSKA (reference sequence). Here the CDR3 reads CSASRNTEAFF. In DNA, the CDR3 is TGCAGTGCTAGCCGGAACACTGAAGCTTTCTTT.

This chain joins TRBV6-5 and TRBJ2-5, with D possibly being TRBD1 (6 bases). This CDR3 spans 15 amino acids. V was trimmed by 5 bases and J by 4 bases, leaving 17 bases between them. Per germline, CDR1 MNHEY and CDR2 SVGAGI. The CDR3 DNA sequence: TGTGCCAGCAGTACTACAGGGTATATGCGAGAGACCCAGTACTTC. This gives the protein CASSTTGYMRETQYF.

V usage is TRBV14 and J usage is TRBJ2-4; no clear D gene. Trimming took 1 base from V and 6 from J, leaving 7 bases between them. The CDR3 extends over 13 amino acids. CDR1 and CDR2 from the germline V gene are SGHDN and FVKESK. CDR3 protein: CASSQAPGNIQYF. CDR3 nucleotide sequence: TGTGCCAGCAGCCAAGCCCCCGGAAACATTCAGTACTTC.

The chain carries TRBV5-1 and TRBJ1-1; tentative D call: TRBD1 (6 bases). Germline V gene sequence: CDR1 SGHRS, CDR2 YFSETQ. The CDR3 runs to 13 residues. The V end was cut by 2 bases, the J end by 3 bases, with 8 bases between. The CDR3 protein is CASSFHRDTEAFF. The CDR3 DNA sequence: TGCGCCAGCAGCTTCCACAGGGACACTGAAGCTTTCTTT. Full variable domain (rest looked up from reference TRBV5-1 and TRBJ1-1): KAGVTQTPRYLIKTRGQQVTLSCSPISGHRSVSWYQQTPGQGLQFLFEYFSETQRNKGNFPGRFSGRQFSNSRSEMNVSTLELGDSALYLCASSFHRDTEAFFGQGTRLTVV.

This clone was observed a single time. The genes are TRBV6-4 and TRBJ2-5; no clear D gene. Germline-derived CDR1 and CDR2 are MRHNA and SNTAGT. V lost 0 bases, J lost 5 bases, and 7 bases lay in between. The CDR3 runs to 13 residues. CDR3 loop: CASSDSKEETQYF. The CDR3 nucleotides are TGTGCCAGCAGTGACTCAAAGGAGGAGACCCAGTACTTC.

V usage is TRBV6-7 and J usage is TRBJ2-7; TRBD1 matches at 9 bases. Being an ORF, TRBV6-7 has a function that is uncertain. The CDR3 extends over 16 amino acids. V lost 1 base to trimming and J lost 2 bases; unmatched junction nucleotides: 6. The DNA of the CDR3 is TGTGCCAGCAGTTACTGGGGGACAGGGCCCCCCTACGAGCAGTACTTC. Translating gives CASSYWGTGPPYEQYF.

The chain is built from TRBV30 and TRBJ2-6; tentative D call: TRBD1 (6 bases). There are 15 residues in the CDR3. Trimming stripped 2 bases from V and 1 base from J, with 9 bases between. Germline V lookup: CDR1 GTSNPN, CDR2 SVGIG (reference sequence). The CDR3 bases are TGTGCCTGGAGTAGGGGGACGTCTGGGGCCAACGTCCTGACTTTC. Its translation is CAWSRGTSGANVLTF.